Presented here are 25 T cell receptor beta chains from one specimen sequenced in a study of response to subunit inactivated influenza vaccine. TCRdb redid the calling of the RT-PCR reads with MiXCR, one entry per CDR3 protein. Of about 700,000 distinct CDR3 sequences listed, approximately 15% are singletons. The material was PBMCs from blood, obtained about 14 days before vaccination. These receptors were collected from a man aged 50 or older who received an inactivated influenza vaccine.

The V gene is TRBV7-9, the J gene TRBJ1-2, with D uncertain. The V gene's germline CDR1 is SEHNR and CDR2 FQNEAQ (reference sequence). This CDR3 has 14 amino acids. The germline V and J ends were trimmed by 1 base and 4 bases, with 10 bases remaining between them. The CDR3 is CASSLGVGSYGYTF. In DNA form, the CDR3 reads TGTGCCAGCAGCTTAGGGGTAGGATCCTATGGCTACACCTTC.

The V and J genes are TRBV7-6 and TRBJ2-7; D might be TRBD1 or TRBD2, each matching 7 bases. The CDR3 length is 14 residues. V lost 5 bases to trimming and J lost 7 bases, with 18 bases between them. Germline-derived CDR1 and CDR2 are SGHVS and FNYEAQ. As DNA, the CDR3 is TGTGCCAGCAGCCCCTCAGGGGGGGCTCAAGAGCAGTACTTC. It encodes CASSPSGGAQEQYF.

This clonotype was detected only a few times. The rearrangement links TRBV5-1 to TRBJ2-3, with TRBD2 as a possible D gene (6 bases). Trimming stripped 0 bases from V and 0 bases from J, with 14 bases between. The CDR3 length is 17 residues. Per the germline V gene, CDR1 is SGHRS and CDR2 is YFSETQ. CDR3 amino acids: CASSLALGGPSTDTQYF. The CDR3 DNA reads as TGCGCCAGCAGCTTGGCCCTGGGGGGACCTAGCACAGATACGCAGTATTTT. The full variable domain, its missing parts supplied by reference TRBV5-1 and TRBJ2-3, is KAGVTQTPRYLIKTRGQQVTLSCSPISGHRSVSWYQQTPGQGLQFLFEYFSETQRNKGNFPGRFSGRQFSNSRSEMNVSTLELGDSALYLCASSLALGGPSTDTQYFGPGTRLTVL.

The chain joins TRBV20-1 to TRBJ2-1; perhaps TRBD1 as D (6 bases). The V end lost 3 bases, the J end lost 2 bases, and 14 bases lay between the germline ends. The CDR3 contains 15 residues. Germline V lookup: CDR1 DFQATT, CDR2 SNEGSKA (reference sequence). DNA of the CDR3: TGCAGTGCTAGTCAGGCCAGGGGTACCTACAATGAGCAGTTCTTC. It codes for CSASQARGTYNEQFF.

This chain connects TRBV20-1 to TRBJ2-7; 8 nucleotides line up with TRBD1. This CDR3 comprises 16 residues. V lost 3 bases and J lost 3; bases outside the gene matches: 13. Per germline, CDR1 DFQATT and CDR2 SNEGSKA (reference sequence). The CDR3 nucleotides are TGCAGTGCTAGCCGTCAGAGGACAGGGAGAAACTACGAGCAGTACTTC. It is translated as CSASRQRTGRNYEQYF.

This clonotype was seen at least ten times. This chain links TRBV20-1 with TRBJ2-7; D may correspond to TRBD1 or TRBD2 (5 bases each). Per germline, CDR1 DFQATT and CDR2 SNEGSKA (reference sequence). This CDR3 region has 18 residues. V was shortened by 2 bases and J by 1 base, with 24 bases between the two germline ends. The CDR3 coding sequence is TGCAGTGCTAGACGGGACGGACCCATAGTTGTAGGGTCCTACGAGCAGTACTTC. Protein product: CSARRDGPIVVGSYEQYF.

Many counts were recorded for this clonotype. The rearrangement links TRBV7-2 to TRBJ2-5; D remains unclear. The V and J ends lost 6 bases and 7 bases respectively, with 9 bases between them. Germline V gene sequence: CDR1 SGHTA, CDR2 FQGNSA. The CDR3 runs to 11 residues. DNA for the CDR3: TGTGCCAGCAGTTTATTGGGGACCCAGTACTTC. Translation gives CASSLLGTQYF.

This clonotype was seen ten or more times. The rearrangement uses TRBV5-1 and TRBJ2-7; D may be TRBD2 (7 bases). The CDR3 totals 15 residues. Germline CDR1 reads SGHRS; CDR2 reads YFSETQ. The V gene lost 1 base and the J gene lost 2 bases, with 13 bases spanning the gap. The CDR3 loop is CASSLSGGATYEQYF. As DNA, the CDR3 is TGCGCCAGCAGCTTGTCTGGGGGGGCGACCTACGAGCAGTACTTC.

This chain connects TRBV10-3 to TRBJ2-7; D is unclear. The V gene's germline CDR1 is ENHRY and CDR2 SYGVKD. CDR3 length equals 12 residues. Between the trimmed V and J ends, which lost 4 bases and 5 bases, there was a span of 9 bases. This chain's CDR3 is CAISGPRNEQYF. For the CDR3, the DNA is TGTGCCATCAGTGGGCCCAGGAACGAGCAGTACTTC.

This chain connects TRBV9 to TRBJ2-7, with TRBD2 identical over 8 bases. The CDR3 consists of 15 residues. Germline CDR1 and CDR2: SGDLS and YYNGEE. Trimming removed 1 base from V and 2 bases from J; junction bases left unmatched: 5. CDR3 residues: CASSVQAGATYEQYF. CDR3 nucleotides: TGTGCCAGCAGCGTACAAGCGGGAGCCACCTACGAGCAGTACTTC.

V and J are TRBV29-1 and TRBJ2-7; D unclear. From germline, CDR1 is SQVTM and CDR2 ANQGSEA. The CDR3 is 14 amino acids. Trimming cost V 3 bases and J 2 bases, with 14 bases left between them. The DNA for the CDR3 is TGCAGCGTTGAGGGCCAGCTCCCCCCCTACGAGCAGTACTTC. Its translation is CSVEGQLPPYEQYF.

This clonotype was seen repeatedly, ten times or more. V and J are TRBV4-2 and TRBJ2-2; D perhaps matches TRBD2 (6 bases). V shed 8 bases and J shed 0 bases, with 10 bases lying between them. The CDR3 is 14 amino acids. Germline V gene data show CDR1 as LGHNA and CDR2 as YNFKEQ. CDR3 sequence: CASSGTSNTGELFF. In DNA, the CDR3 is TGTGCCAGCTCCGGGACTTCGAACACCGGGGAGCTGTTTTTT.

This chain uses TRBV5-1 with TRBJ2-2; either TRBD1 or TRBD2 may supply D (6 bases each). This CDR3 has 17 amino acids. Trimming left V 2 bases short and J 1 base short, with 15 bases between. Germline lookup yields CDR1 SGHRS and CDR2 YFSETQ. The CDR3 nucleotides read TGCGCCAGCAGCTTCCGAGGGGGGTCAGAGAACACCGGGGAGCTGTTTTTT. It encodes CASSFRGGSENTGELFF.

This chain links TRBV15 with TRBJ2-2; D possibly corresponds to TRBD1 (6 bases). This CDR3 is 14 amino acids long. Trimming cost V 0 bases and J 9 bases, with 11 bases left between them. Germline loops: CDR1 LNHNV, CDR2 YYDKDF (reference sequence). In DNA, the CDR3 is TGTGCCACCAGCAGAGAGGCAGGGGATAGGGAGCTGTTTTTT. Translated: CATSREAGDRELFF.

This clonotype was counted between two and nine times. This CDR3 is CSVDPLAHEQFF. CDR3 in DNA: TGCAGCGTTGATCCGCTAGCCCATGAGCAGTTCTTC. The gene calls are TRBV29-1 and TRBJ2-1, with D possibly TRBD2 on 5 matching bases. The germline V gene has CDR1 SQVTM and CDR2 ANQGSEA. The CDR3 totals 12 residues. Trimming stripped 3 bases from V and 8 bases from J, with 11 bases between.

The gene calls are TRBV2 and TRBJ1-2, with 10 bases fitting TRBD1. Germline assignment: CDR1 SNHLY and CDR2 FYNNEI. Trimming at V came to 6 bases and at J to 6 bases, leaving 4 bases not matched to a gene. The CDR3 runs 13 residues. The CDR3 sequence: CASSRDRGDGYTF. CDR3 in DNA: TGTGCCAGCAGCCGGGACAGGGGTGATGGCTACACCTTC.

There are many counts of this clonotype. This sequence joins TRBV6-5 and TRBJ2-7; possibly TRBD1 for D (5 bases). The germline gives CDR1 MNHEY, CDR2 SVGAGI. V lost 0 bases and J lost 5, with 17 bases in between. The CDR3 loop spans 16 amino acids. The CDR3 DNA is TGTGCCAGCAGTTACTCGATCTCGGCAGGGTTCGACGAGCAGTACTTC. Translation: CASSYSISAGFDEQYF.

This clonotype showed up just a few times. This chain joins TRBV25-1 and TRBJ2-1; D perhaps matches TRBD1 (5 bases). The CDR3 sequence is 16 residues long. V gave up 8 bases and J gave up 1 base, with 18 bases separating them. Germline CDR1 reads MGHDK; CDR2 reads SYGVNS. The CDR3 nucleotides read TGTGCCAGCGAGGAAGGCGGCAGGGCGTCCTACAATGAGCAGTTCTTC. Protein: CASEEGGRASYNEQFF. Based on the CDR3 plus reference TRBV25-1 and TRBJ2-1, the full variable domain is EADIYQTPRYLVIGTGKKITLECSQTMGHDKMYWYQQDPGMELHLIHYSYGVNSTEKGDLSSESTVSRIRTEHFPLTLESARPSHTSQYLCASEEGGRASYNEQFFGPGTRLTVL.

The chain links TRBV15 to TRBJ2-1, with TRBD2 matching 8 bases. V lost 0 bases and J lost 2; bases outside the gene matches: 6. Germline CDR1 reads LNHNV; CDR2 reads YYDKDF (reference sequence). The CDR3 spans 17 residues. CDR3 DNA sequence: TGTGCCACCAGCAGAGATGGCGGGACTAGTGCCTACAATGAGCAGTTCTTC. It codes for CATSRDGGTSAYNEQFF.

This clonotype turned up a few times. The genes are TRBV18 and TRBJ2-1; unclear D gene. Germline loops: CDR1 KGHSH, CDR2 LQKENI. The CDR3 covers 16 residues. Trimming stripped 2 bases from V and 7 bases from J, with 18 bases between. The DNA for the CDR3 is TGTGCCAGCTCACCAGGGTCTCCCAACTACTTGAATGAGCAGTTCTTC. Protein sequence: CASSPGSPNYLNEQFF.

This clonotype was picked up a small number of times. The chain employs TRBV27 and TRBJ1-6, with D perhaps TRBD1 (5 bases). The V end was cut by 0 bases, the J end by 5 bases, with 17 bases between. The CDR3 runs 18 residues. Per the germline V gene, CDR1 is MNHEY and CDR2 is SMNVEV (reference sequence). The CDR3 DNA reads TGTGCCAGCAGTTTATCGATGAGAAGAGGGGCGAATAATTCACCCCTCCACTTT. The encoded protein is CASSLSMRRGANNSPLHF.

The table lists this clonotype with many counts. The chain combines TRBV3-1 with TRBJ2-7; 10 nucleotides agree with TRBD1. This CDR3 is built from 12 residues. Trimming removed 5 bases from V and 5 bases from J; junction bases left unmatched: 0. The germline V gene encodes CDR1 LGHDT and CDR2 YNNKEL (reference sequence). The CDR3: CASSGTGDEQYF. The CDR3, as DNA: TGTGCCAGCAGCGGGACAGGGGACGAGCAGTACTTC.

This clonotype has a handful of counts. This rearrangement joins TRBV12-3 or TRBV12-4 to TRBJ2-7; 7 positions match TRBD2. Trimming at V came to 2 bases and at J to 6 bases, leaving 13 bases not matched to a gene. This CDR3 is 16 amino acids long. CDR3 sequence: CASSLWEGKTRFEQYF. The CDR3 DNA reads as TGTGCCAGCAGTTTATGGGAGGGGAAGACTCGATTCGAGCAGTACTTC.

This clonotype was detected a few times. CDR3 DNA: TGTGCCAGCAGTTTAGGGTATTGGGGGAGAAGCACAGATACGCAGTATTTT. This codes for CASSLGYWGRSTDTQYF. The chain links TRBV12-3 or TRBV12-4 to TRBJ2-3, with D possibly called TRBD1 or TRBD2 (5 bases each). CDR3 length: 17 residues. Trimming pared 1 base from V and 0 bases from J, leaving 14 bases between.

This clonotype was counted only a few times. The V call is TRBV9, the J call TRBJ2-1, with TRBD2 matching over 13 bases. The CDR3 extends over 19 amino acids. CDR1 SGDLS and CDR2 YYNGEE come from the germline V gene. Trimming at V came to 4 bases and at J to 3 bases, leaving 13 bases not matched to a gene. The CDR3 here is CASSMTGTSGVVGYNEQFF. CDR3 sequence (DNA): TGTGCCAGCAGCATGACCGGGACTAGCGGGGTGGTTGGCTACAATGAGCAGTTCTTC.